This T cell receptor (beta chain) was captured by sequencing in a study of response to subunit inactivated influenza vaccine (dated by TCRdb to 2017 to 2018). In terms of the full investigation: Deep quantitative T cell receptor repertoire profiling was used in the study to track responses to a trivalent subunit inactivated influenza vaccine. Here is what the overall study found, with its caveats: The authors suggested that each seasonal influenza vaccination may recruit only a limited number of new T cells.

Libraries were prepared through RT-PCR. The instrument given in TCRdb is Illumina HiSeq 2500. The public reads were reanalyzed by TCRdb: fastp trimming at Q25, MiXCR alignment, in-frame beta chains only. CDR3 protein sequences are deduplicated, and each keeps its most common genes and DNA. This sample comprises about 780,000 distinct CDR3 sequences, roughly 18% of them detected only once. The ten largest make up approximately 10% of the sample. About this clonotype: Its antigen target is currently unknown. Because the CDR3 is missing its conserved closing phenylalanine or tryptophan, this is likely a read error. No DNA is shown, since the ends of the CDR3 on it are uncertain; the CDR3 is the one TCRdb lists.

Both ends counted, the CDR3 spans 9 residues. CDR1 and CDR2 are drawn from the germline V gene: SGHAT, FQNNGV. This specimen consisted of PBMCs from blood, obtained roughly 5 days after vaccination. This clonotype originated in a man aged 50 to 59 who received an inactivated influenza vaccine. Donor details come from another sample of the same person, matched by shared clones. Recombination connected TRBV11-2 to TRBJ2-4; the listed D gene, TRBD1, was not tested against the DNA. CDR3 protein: CASSLGDVV.